The clone carrying this TCR beta chain is medium-sized (0.01 to 0.1%) within its sample. Germline V gene sequence: CDR1 MNHEY, CDR2 SVGAGI. V lost 5 bases, J lost 3 bases, and 3 bases stayed unmatched. CDR3 length: 14 amino acids. These data are taken from a study of blood T cell repertoires in COVID-19. Clones were read by immunoSEQ multiplex PCR, and TCRdb kept only the in-frame ones, dropping some. The sample lists roughly 230,000 clones; just under 85% were seen once. Sequenced input: peripheral blood. This clonotype was sampled from a woman aged 55-70 years with active or convalescent COVID-19. The J gene is TRBJ2-2, the V gene TRBV6-5; 7 bases match TRBD2. The CDR3 nucleotides are TGTGCCAGCAGTCACCGGGGGGACACCGGGGAGCTGTTTTTT. Residues: CASSHRGDTGELFF.